This T cell receptor (beta chain) is drawn from a study of brain T cells in children with intractable seizures. Surgery cases with the highest brain T cell transcript signatures were chosen for sequencing. Here immunoSEQ multiplex PCR was the method, and the copy in TCRdb shows in-frame clones only, minus some. Among just under 65,000 clones, approximately 95% were seen once, and the ten largest hold roughly 0.4%. Only one count was recorded for this clone. The origin of this receptor is a boy under two years old with focal cortical dysplasia and intractable seizures. The specimen comprised peripheral blood, sampled at surgery.

The CDR3 protein is CASSLAWTRGRWLGEQYF. CDR3 DNA sequence: TGTGCCAGCAGCTTAGCGTGGACTAGAGGACGGTGGTTGGGTGAGCAGTATTTT. The V call is TRBV7-8, the J call TRBJ2-3; the match to TRBD2 covers 7 bases. The V segment lost 0 bases and the J segment 11 bases; nucleotides outside the gene matches: 20. The CDR3 extends over 18 amino acids. CDR1 and CDR2 (germline): SGHVS, FQNEAQ.